This TCR beta chain emerged from a study of shared clonotypes between healthy human individuals. Study-wide background: Per donor, CD8 memory used one plate, CD8 naive used two, CD4 memory used three and CD4 naive used three.

Profiled with immunoSEQ multiplex PCR; TCRdb holds only in-frame clones, not every one. The sample has about 380,000 clones, roughly 96% seen once; the top ten hold around 0.29%. The CDR3 sequence is 14 residues long. V was shortened by 0 bases and J by 4 bases, with 12 bases between the two germline ends. CDR1 GTSNPN and CDR2 SVGIG come from the germline V gene (reference sequence). Sequencing used memory CD8+ T cells sorted from blood. The subset is: CD45RO+ cells pooled with CCR7-negative TemRA cells. The chain is built from TRBV30 and TRBJ1-2, with D unresolved. The sequence derives from a man between 25 and 39 years old in good health. The CDR3 DNA reads as TGTGCCTGGAGTGTACCTAGGCCCCCCTATGGCTACACCTTC. Encoded protein: CAWSVPRPPYGYTF.